The 16 T cell receptor beta chains listed next were all sequenced from one sample in a study of shared clonotypes between healthy human individuals (dated by TCRdb to 2020 to 2021). Libraries came from the immunoSEQ multiplex PCR assay. TCRdb obtained this table from immuneACCESS and retained in-frame rearrangements with V and J assigned. These tables miss some clones; where compared with another copy, unresolved V genes account for less than half of the shortfall, and the remainder is unexplained. The sample data list some 1 million clones, and about 77% of these were observed just once. The leading ten clones occupy about 1.5% of the sample. The sample consisted of memory CD4+ T cells sorted from blood. Reading the label with the study, this specimen's cell subset or site is: CD45RA-negative fraction. The receptors were gathered from a man between 18 and 35 years old in good health.

This clone was observed a few times. The chain has TRBV6-5 and TRBJ1-5; D is unresolved. With 5 bases removed from V and 6 bases from J, the gap between germline ends came to 17 bases. The germline V gene encodes CDR1 MNHEY and CDR2 SVGAGI. The CDR3 sequence is 15 residues long. CDR3 in DNA: TGTGCCAGCAGTCTCGGACCCCTGATCGGTCAGCCCCAGCATTTT. Translating gives CASSLGPLIGQPQHF.

This clone was detected a few times. The chain joins TRBV29-1 to TRBJ1-1; D is unclear. Trimming removed 7 bases at V and 5 bases at J, with 11 bases between. The CDR3 contains 11 residues. CDR1 and CDR2 from the germline V gene are SQVTM and ANQGSEA. The DNA of the CDR3 is TGCAGCGGTGTCTTGGAGACTGAAGCTTTCTTT. Protein sequence: CSGVLETEAFF.

Note on this clone: This same CDR3 is encoded by further DNA sequences in the sample. The rearrangement links TRBV7-9 to TRBJ1-1; D ambiguous. Germline CDR1 reads SEHNR; CDR2 reads FQNEAQ (reference sequence). The CDR3 has 14 amino acids. The V end lost 5 bases, the J end lost 1 base, and 11 bases lay between the germline ends. CDR3 loop: CASSPRGGNTEAFF. The CDR3 nucleotides read TGTGCCAGCAGCCCCCGAGGCGGGAACACTGAAGCTTTCTTT.

This clone was detected only a few times. The chain has TRBV10-3 and TRBJ1-1; D is perhaps TRBD1 (6 bases). With 7 bases removed from V and 1 base from J, the gap between germline ends came to 10 bases. The V gene's germline CDR1 is ENHRY and CDR2 SYGVKD. The CDR3 consists of 13 residues. CDR3 coding DNA: TGTGCCATCACGGACAGAGAGAACACTGAAGCTTTCTTT. Its translation is CAITDRENTEAFF.

This clone occurred a few times. The chain is built from TRBV5-1 and TRBJ1-6, with TRBD1 identical over 7 bases. The CDR3 covers 13 residues. The junction had 5 bases not matched to a gene; V was cut back by 4 bases and J by 10 bases. CDR1 is SGHRS, CDR2 YFSETQ, per germline. CDR3 nucleotide sequence: TGCGCCAGCAGCAAAACAGGGGAATCACCCCTCCACTTT. This sequence encodes CASSKTGESPLHF.

This clone was counted once. This specimen includes other DNA sequences encoding the same CDR3. The rearrangement joins TRBV9 to TRBJ2-7; the match to TRBD2 covers 7 bases. Per germline, CDR1 SGDLS and CDR2 YYNGEE. The CDR3 totals 13 residues. J was trimmed by 7 bases and V by 0 bases; bases with no gene match: 4. The CDR3 region has the DNA TGTGCCAGCAGCGTAGTTTGGGGGGGAGAGCAGTACTTC. Its protein product is CASSVVWGGEQYF.

The V gene is TRBV7-2, the J gene TRBJ2-7, with D possibly matching TRBD2 (5 bases). Germline-derived CDR1 and CDR2 are SGHTA and FQGNSA. CDR3 size: 14 residues. The V and J ends lost 5 bases and 3 bases respectively, with 14 bases between them. The CDR3 sequence: CASSRSGELYEQYF. The CDR3 bases are TGTGCCAGCAGCCGGTCCGGGGAGCTCTACGAGCAGTACTTC. The whole variable domain, filled in from reference TRBV7-2 and TRBJ2-7, reads GAGVSQSPSNKVTEKGKDVELRCDPISGHTALYWYRQSLGQGLEFLIYFQGNSAPDKSGLPSDRFSAERTGGSVSTLTIQRTQQEDSAVYLCASSRSGELYEQYFGPGTRLTVT.

J is TRBJ1-5 and V is TRBV10-1; perhaps TRBD1 as D (5 bases). V was cut by 3 bases and J by 4 bases, with 7 bases left in between. CDR3 length equals 13 residues. Germline-derived CDR1 and CDR2 are WNHNN and SYGVQD (reference sequence). The CDR3 DNA follows: TGCGCCAGCAGTGAACAGGTTAATCAGCCCCAGCATTTT. Translated, it gives CASSEQVNQPQHF.

The rearrangement uses TRBV7-9 and TRBJ2-5; D may correspond to TRBD1 or TRBD2 (5 bases each). The V gene's germline CDR1 is SEHNR and CDR2 FQNEAQ (reference sequence). The CDR3 consists of 11 residues. V was clipped by 5 bases and J by 9 bases, with 10 bases between them. CDR3 region: CASSLQEAQYF. In DNA, the CDR3 is TGTGCCAGCAGCCTACAGGAGGCCCAGTACTTC.

This chain connects TRBV5-1 to TRBJ2-7, with 12 nucleotides matching TRBD2. Germline CDR1 reads SGHRS; CDR2 reads YFSETQ. CDR3 size: 15 residues. J was trimmed by 9 bases and V by 3 bases; bases with no gene match: 10. The CDR3 DNA sequence: TGCGCCAGCAGCTCAGACGGGACTAGCGGGCGAGGGCAGTACTTC. Its translation: CASSSDGTSGRGQYF.

The V gene is TRBV11-2, the J gene TRBJ2-5, with no clear D. Trimming took off 3 bases at V and 5 bases at J, with 13 bases between the two ends. Germline loops: CDR1 SGHAT, CDR2 FQNNGV. This CDR3 has 14 residues. In nucleotides, the CDR3 is TGTGCCAGCAGCTTTAACCCCGGGCGGGAGACCCAGTACTTC. Residues: CASSFNPGRETQYF.

The chain uses TRBV7-9 and TRBJ1-2; 9 bases are a match to TRBD1. V shed 5 bases and J 8 bases; nucleotides not matched to a gene: 9. The V gene's germline CDR1 is SEHNR and CDR2 FQNEAQ (reference sequence). The CDR3 spans 14 residues. The CDR3 protein is CASSPGDRAGGYTF. The CDR3 coding sequence is TGTGCCAGCAGCCCCGGGGACAGGGCTGGCGGCTACACCTTC.

The chain combines TRBV7-2 with TRBJ1-1; D unresolved. Germline loops: CDR1 SGHTA, CDR2 FQGNSA. The CDR3 consists of 16 residues. V lost 2 bases, J lost 1 base, and 14 bases lay in between. CDR3 DNA: TGTGCCAGCAGCTTAATTCGGCCGGTTGCGAACACTGAAGCTTTCTTT. Translation gives CASSLIRPVANTEAFF.

The rearrangement joins TRBV2 to TRBJ2-5; D is possibly TRBD2 (5 bases). Trimming cost V 8 bases and J 1 base, with 8 bases left between them. Germline V gene lookup returns CDR1 SNHLY and CDR2 FYNNEI. The CDR3 has 12 amino acids. For the CDR3, the DNA is TGTGCCAGCGGCCGGGGCCAAGAGACCCAGTACTTC. It is translated as CASGRGQETQYF.

The V and J genes are TRBV5-1 and TRBJ2-6; no clear D. V lost 6 bases and J lost 0, with 7 bases in between. The CDR3 loop spans 14 amino acids. CDR1 and CDR2 (germline): SGHRS, YFSETQ. In DNA form, the CDR3 reads TGCGCCAGCATGCCGAGCTCTGGGGCCAACGTCCTGACTTTC. Its translation: CASMPSSGANVLTF.

The chain uses TRBV7-9 and TRBJ1-1; no clear D. V dropped 1 base and J dropped 1 base, with 10 bases sitting between them. Germline loops: CDR1 SEHNR, CDR2 FQNEAQ (reference sequence). This CDR3 comprises 15 residues. The DNA of the CDR3 is TGTGCCAGCAGCTTAGTTACAGACAAGAACACTGAAGCTTTCTTT. Amino acid sequence: CASSLVTDKNTEAFF.